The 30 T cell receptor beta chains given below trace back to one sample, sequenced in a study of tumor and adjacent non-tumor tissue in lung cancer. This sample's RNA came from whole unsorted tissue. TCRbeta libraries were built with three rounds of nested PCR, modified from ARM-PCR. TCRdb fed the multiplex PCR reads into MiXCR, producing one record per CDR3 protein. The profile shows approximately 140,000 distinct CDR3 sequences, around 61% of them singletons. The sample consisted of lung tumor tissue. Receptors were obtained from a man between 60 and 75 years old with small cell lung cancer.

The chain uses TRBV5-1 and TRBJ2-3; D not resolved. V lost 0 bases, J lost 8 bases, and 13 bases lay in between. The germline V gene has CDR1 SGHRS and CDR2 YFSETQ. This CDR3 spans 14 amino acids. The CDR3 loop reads CASSLGGVPATQYF. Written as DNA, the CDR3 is TGCGCCAGCAGCTTGGGAGGTGTCCCAGCTACGCAGTATTTT.

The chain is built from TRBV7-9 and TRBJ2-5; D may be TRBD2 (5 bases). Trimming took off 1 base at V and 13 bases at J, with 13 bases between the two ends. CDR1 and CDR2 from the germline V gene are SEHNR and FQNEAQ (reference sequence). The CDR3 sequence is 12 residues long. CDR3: CASSLVEETWYF. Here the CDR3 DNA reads TGTGCCAGCAGCTTAGTGGAGGAGACCTGGTACTTC.

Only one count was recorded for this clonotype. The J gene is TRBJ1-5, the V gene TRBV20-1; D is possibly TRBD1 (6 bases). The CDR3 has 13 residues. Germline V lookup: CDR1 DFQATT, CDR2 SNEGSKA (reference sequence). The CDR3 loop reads CNTSRGGAQPQHF. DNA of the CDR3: TGCAATACTAGTAGGGGGGGCGCCCAGCCCCAGCATTTT.

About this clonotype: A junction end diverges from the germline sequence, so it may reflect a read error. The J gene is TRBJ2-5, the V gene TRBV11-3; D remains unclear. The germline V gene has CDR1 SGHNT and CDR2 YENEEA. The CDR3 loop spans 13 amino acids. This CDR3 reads CTSSRAIQETQYF. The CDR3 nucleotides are TGTACCAGTAGCCGCGCCATCCAAGAGACCCAGTACTTC.

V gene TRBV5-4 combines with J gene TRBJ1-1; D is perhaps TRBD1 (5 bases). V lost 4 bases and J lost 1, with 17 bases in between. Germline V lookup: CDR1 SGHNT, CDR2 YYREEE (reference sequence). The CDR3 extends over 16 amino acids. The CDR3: CASSDYRDGENTEAFF. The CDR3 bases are TGTGCCAGCAGCGATTATCGGGACGGGGAGAACACTGAAGCTTTCTTT.

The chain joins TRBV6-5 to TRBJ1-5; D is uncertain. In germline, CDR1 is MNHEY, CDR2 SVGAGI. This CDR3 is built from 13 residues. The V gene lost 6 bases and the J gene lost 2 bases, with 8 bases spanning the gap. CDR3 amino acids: CASRSGCNQPQHF. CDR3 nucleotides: TGTGCCAGCAGGTCGGGGTGCAATCAGCCCCAGCATTTT.

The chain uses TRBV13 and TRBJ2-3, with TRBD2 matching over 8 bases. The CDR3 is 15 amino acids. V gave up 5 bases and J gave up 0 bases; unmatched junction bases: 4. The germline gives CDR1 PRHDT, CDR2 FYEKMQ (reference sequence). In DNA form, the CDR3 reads TGTGCCAGCAGCCCTAGCGGGCTGAGCACAGATACGCAGTATTTT. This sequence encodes CASSPSGLSTDTQYF.

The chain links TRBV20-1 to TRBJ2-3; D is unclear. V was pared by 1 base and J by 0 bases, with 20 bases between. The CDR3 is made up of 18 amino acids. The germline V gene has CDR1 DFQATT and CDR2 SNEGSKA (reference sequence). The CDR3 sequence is CSARGFSVRKLSTDTQYF. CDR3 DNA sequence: TGCAGTGCTAGAGGTTTTTCGGTTAGAAAACTTAGCACAGATACGCAGTATTTT.

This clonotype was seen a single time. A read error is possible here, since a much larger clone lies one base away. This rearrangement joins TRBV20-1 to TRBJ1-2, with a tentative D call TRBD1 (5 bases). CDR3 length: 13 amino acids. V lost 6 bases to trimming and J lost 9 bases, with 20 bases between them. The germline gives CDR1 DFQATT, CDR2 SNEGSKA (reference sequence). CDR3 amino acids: CSATSGRLYCYTF. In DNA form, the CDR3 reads TGCAGTGCCACATCGGGACGGCTGTATTGCTACACCTTC.

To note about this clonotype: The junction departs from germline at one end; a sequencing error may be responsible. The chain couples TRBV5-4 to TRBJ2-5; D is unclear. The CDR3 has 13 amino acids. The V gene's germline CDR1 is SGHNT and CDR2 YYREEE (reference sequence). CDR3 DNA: TGTGCCAGCAGCGATGGAGAGCAAGAGACTCAGTACTTC. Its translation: CASSDGEQETQYF.

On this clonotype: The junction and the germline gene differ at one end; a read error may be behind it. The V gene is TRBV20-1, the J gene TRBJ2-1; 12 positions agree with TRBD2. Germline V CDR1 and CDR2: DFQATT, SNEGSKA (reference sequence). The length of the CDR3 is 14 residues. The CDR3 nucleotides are TGCAGTGCGTCGCTAGCGGGAGGGTACAATGAGCAGTTGTTC. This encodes CSASLAGGYNEQLF.

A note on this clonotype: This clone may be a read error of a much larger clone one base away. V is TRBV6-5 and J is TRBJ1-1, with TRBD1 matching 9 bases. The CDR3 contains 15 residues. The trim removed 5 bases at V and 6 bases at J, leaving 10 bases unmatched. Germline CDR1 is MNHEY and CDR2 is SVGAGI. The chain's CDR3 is CASSKQGQGGAEAFF. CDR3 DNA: TGTGCCAGCAGTAAACAGGGACAGGGAGGGGCTGAAGCTTTCTTT.

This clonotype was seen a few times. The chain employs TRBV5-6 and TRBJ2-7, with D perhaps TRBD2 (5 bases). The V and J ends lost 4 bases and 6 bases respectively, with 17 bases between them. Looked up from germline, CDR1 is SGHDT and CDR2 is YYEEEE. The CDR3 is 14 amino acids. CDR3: CASSPGLVYTEQYF. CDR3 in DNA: TGTGCCAGCAGCCCTGGACTCGTGTACACCGAGCAGTACTTC.

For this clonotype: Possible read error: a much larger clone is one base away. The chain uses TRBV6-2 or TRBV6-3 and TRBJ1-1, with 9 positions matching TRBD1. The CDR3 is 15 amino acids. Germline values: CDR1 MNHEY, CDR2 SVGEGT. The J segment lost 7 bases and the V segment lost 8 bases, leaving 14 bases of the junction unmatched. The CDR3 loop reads CASERDRGEFGEAFF. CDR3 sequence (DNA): TGTGCCAGCGAGAGAGACAGGGGGGAGTTCGGTGAAGCTTTCTTT.

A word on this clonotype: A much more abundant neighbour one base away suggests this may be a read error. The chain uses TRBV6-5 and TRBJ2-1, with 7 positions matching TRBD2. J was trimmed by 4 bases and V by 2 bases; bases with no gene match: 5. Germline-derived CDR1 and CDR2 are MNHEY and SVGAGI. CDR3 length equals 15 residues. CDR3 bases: TGTGCCAGCAGTTACAGCGGACTAGTATACAATGAGCAGTTCTTC. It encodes CASSYSGLVYNEQFF.

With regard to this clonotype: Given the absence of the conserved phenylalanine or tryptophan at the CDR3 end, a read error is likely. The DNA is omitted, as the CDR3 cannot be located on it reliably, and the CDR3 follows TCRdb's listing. Here the CDR3 reads CSARKLAGGNERFI. This chain uses TRBV20-1 with TRBJ2-1; TRBD2, the D gene given by the table, was not confirmed from the DNA. The CDR3 region is 14 residues in length, termini included. Germline assignment: CDR1 DFQATT and CDR2 SNEGSKA (reference sequence).

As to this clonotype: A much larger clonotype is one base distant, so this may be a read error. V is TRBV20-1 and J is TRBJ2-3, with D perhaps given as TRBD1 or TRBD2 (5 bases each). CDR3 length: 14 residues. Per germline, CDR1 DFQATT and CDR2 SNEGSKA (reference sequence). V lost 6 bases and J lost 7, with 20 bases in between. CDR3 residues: CSAYSGPGRYTQYF. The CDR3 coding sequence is TGCAGTGCATATTCGGGACCGGGCAGGTATACGCAGTATTTT.

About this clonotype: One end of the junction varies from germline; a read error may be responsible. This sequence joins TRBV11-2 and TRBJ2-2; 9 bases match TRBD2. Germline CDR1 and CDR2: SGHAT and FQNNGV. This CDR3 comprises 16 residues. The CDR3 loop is CASSLGLAGYAGEQFF. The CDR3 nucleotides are TGTGCCAGCAGCTTAGGCCTAGCGGGGTACGCCGGGGAGCAGTTTTTT. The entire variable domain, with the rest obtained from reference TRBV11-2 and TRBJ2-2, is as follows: EAGVAQSPRYKIIEKRQSVAFWCNPISGHATLYWYQQILGQGPKLLIQFQNNGVVDDSQLPKDRFSAERLKGVDSTLKIQPAKLEDSAVYLCASSLGLAGYAGEQFFGEGSRLTVL.

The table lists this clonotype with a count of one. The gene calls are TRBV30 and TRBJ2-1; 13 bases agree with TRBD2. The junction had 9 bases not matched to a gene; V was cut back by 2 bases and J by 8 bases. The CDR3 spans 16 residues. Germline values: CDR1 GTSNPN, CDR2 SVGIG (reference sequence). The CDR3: CAWSPWTSGGYDEQFF. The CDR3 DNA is TGTGCCTGGAGTCCATGGACTAGCGGGGGATACGATGAGCAGTTCTTC.

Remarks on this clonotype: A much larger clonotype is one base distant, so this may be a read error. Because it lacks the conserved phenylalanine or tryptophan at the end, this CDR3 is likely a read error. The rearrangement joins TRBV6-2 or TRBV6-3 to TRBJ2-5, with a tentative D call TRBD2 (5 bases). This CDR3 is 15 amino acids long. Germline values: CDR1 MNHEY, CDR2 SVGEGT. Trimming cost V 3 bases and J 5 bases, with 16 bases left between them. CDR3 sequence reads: CASSYSGLTGETQYY. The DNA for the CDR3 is TGTGCCAGCAGTTATTCCGGGCTCACGGGGGAGACCCAGTACTAC.

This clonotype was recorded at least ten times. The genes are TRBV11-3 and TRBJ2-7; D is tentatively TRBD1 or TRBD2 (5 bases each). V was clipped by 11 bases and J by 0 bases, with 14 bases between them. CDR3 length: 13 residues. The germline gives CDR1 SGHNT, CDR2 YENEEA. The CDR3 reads CASGTFYSYEQYF. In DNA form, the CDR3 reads TGTGCCTCTGGGACCTTTTACTCCTACGAGCAGTACTTC.

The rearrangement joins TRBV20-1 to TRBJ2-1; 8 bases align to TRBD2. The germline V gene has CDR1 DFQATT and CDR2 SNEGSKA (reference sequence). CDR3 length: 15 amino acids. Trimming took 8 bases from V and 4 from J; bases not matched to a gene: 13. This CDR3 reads CSTPAKLAAYNEQFF. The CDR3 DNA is TGCAGTACTCCAGCCAAACTAGCGGCATACAATGAGCAGTTCTTC.

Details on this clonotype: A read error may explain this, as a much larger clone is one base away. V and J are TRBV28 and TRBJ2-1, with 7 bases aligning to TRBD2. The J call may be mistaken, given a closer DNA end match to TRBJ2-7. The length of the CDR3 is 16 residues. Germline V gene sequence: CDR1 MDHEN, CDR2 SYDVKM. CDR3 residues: CASSLSWGGSVNEQYF. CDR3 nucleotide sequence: TGTGCCAGCAGTTTATCTTGGGGCGGGAGTGTTAATGAGCAGTACTTC.

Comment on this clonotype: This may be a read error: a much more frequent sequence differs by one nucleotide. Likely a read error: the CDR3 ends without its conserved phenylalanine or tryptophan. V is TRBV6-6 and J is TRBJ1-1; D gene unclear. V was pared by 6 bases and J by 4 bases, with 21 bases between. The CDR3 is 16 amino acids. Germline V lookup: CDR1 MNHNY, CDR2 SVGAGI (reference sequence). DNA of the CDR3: TGTGCCAGCAGGCTATCCGGTGGGGTATGGGGCACTGAAGCTTTCATT. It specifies CASRLSGGVWGTEAFI.

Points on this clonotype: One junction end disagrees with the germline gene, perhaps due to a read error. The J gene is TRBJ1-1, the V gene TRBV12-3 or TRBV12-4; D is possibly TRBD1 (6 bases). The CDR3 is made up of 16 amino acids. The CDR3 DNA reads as TGTGCCAGCAGCCTAAGGGGGGCAAGGTTGAGGACTGAAGCTTCCTTT. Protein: CASSLRGARLRTEASF.

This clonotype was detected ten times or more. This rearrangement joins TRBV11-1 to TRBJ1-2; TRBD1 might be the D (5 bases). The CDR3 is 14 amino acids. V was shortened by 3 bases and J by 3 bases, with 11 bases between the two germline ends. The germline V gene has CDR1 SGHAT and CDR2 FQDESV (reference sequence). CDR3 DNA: TGTGCCAGCAGCTTGGGCCCGACAGACTATGGCTACACCTTC. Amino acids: CASSLGPTDYGYTF. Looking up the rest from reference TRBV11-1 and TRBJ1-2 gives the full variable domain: EAEVAQSPRYKITEKSQAVAFWCDPISGHATLYWYRQILGQGPELLVQFQDESVVDDSQLPKDRFSAERLKGVDSTLKIQPAELGDSAMYLCASSLGPTDYGYTFGSGTRLTVV.

CDR3 loop: CSARDPGTRSPRNTEAFF. The CDR3 nucleotides read TGCAGTGCTAGAGATCCTGGGACCCGCTCGCCGCGGAACACTGAAGCTTTCTTT. The chain employs TRBV20-1 and TRBJ1-1, with D maybe TRBD1 (5 bases). CDR1 and CDR2 from the germline V gene are DFQATT and SNEGSKA (reference sequence). V dropped 0 bases and J dropped 1 base, with 21 bases sitting between them. CDR3 length: 18 amino acids.

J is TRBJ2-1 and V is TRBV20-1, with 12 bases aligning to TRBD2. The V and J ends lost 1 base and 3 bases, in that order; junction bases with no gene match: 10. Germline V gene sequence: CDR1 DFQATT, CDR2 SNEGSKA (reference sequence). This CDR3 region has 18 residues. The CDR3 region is CSARAGRTSGTDYNEQFF. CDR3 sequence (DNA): TGCAGTGCTAGAGCGGGGCGGACTAGCGGGACCGACTACAATGAGCAGTTCTTC.

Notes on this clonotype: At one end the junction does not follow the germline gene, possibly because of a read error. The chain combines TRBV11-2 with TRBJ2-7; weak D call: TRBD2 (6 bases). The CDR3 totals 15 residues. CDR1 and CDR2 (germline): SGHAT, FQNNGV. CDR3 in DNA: TGTACCAGCGACTTAGCTTCTAGCGACTCCTACGAGCAGTACTTC. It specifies CTSDLASSDSYEQYF.

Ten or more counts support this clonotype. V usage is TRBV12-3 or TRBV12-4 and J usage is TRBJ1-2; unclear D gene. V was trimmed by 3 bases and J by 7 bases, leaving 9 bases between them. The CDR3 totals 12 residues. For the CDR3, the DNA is TGTGCCAGCAGTTTTCGGGCTTCTGGCTACACCTTC. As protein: CASSFRASGYTF.